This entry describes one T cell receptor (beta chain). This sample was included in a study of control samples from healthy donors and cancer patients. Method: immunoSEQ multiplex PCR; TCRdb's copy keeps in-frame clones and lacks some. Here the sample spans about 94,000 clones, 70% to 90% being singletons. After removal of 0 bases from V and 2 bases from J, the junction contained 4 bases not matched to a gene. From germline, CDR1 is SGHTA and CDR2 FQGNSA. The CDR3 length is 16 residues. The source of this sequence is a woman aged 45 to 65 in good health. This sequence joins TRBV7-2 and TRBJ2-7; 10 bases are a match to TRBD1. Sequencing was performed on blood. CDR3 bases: TGTGCCAGCAGCTTAGCCCGGACAGGGGGAGCCTACGAGCAGTACTTC. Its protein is CASSLARTGGAYEQYF.